One T cell receptor (beta chain) is described in this entry. Its target is unknown. This specimen belongs to a study of cytomegalovirus exposure and HLA in healthy donors. Findings and caveats of the study: In a later analysis, TCR beta V- and J-gene trimming was associated with a missense DCLRE1C variant. TCR beta V segments were, for the most part, productive about 87% or about 30% of the time in an earlier analysis. A later analysis showed HLA-associated TCR beta chains outstripping equally common others in clonal expansion.

With 60 Vbeta and 13 Jbeta primers, the PCR was carried out. How the authors handled the data: As a later analysis found, there were approximately 80 million unique TCR beta chains, of which roughly 11 million were shared. Clones were read by immunoSEQ multiplex PCR, and TCRdb kept only the in-frame ones, dropping some. The D gene and trimming were derived from the DNA, and the V and J assignments and clone size from that table. This sample has 90,000 to 100,000 clones, with 76% found just once. Germline CDR1 reads SGHKS; CDR2 reads YYEKEE (reference sequence). Trimming cost V 3 bases and J 5 bases; bases outside gene matches: 14. CDR3 length: 17 amino acids.

Source material: PBMCs. The receptor was derived from a woman aged 55-69 years in good health and CMV-seropositive. The V call is TRBV5-5, the J call TRBJ2-7; TRBD1 matches 10 bases. CDR3 loop: CASSSAGLDRGSNEQYF. In DNA, the CDR3 is TGTGCCAGCAGCTCGGCGGGGTTGGACAGGGGGTCGAACGAGCAGTACTTC.